The T cell receptor (beta chain) described here comes from a study of Graves' ophthalmopathy and Graves' hyperthyroidism. The TCR beta CDR3 regions underwent amplification from RNA transcripts. RT-PCR with HTBI primers came first, then second-round multiplex PCR. MiXCR was run by TCRdb on the multiplex PCR reads, yielding one entry per CDR3 protein. The sample has roughly 610,000 distinct CDR3 sequences; about 20% are singletons. The CDR3 spans 14 residues. The germline V and J ends were trimmed by 10 bases and 5 bases, with 20 bases remaining between them. This clonotype was seen a handful of times. Hyperthyroidism is called stable when no ophthalmopathy develops within 18 months of follow-up. Pregnancy or lactation, uncontrolled infections and other autoimmune diseases were grounds for excluding patients. Orbital computed tomography, together with clinical symptoms, serum thyroxine, TRAb and thyroid ultrasound, was used for diagnosis. As the starting material, roughly 9.7 ml of fresh peripheral blood yielded the PBMCs.

The sample was peripheral blood. This sequence originates from a woman aged 18-35 years with stable Graves' hyperthyroidism. Some clones in this sample may be carry-over from other donors' samples. The rearrangement links TRBV12-3 or TRBV12-4 to TRBJ1-1; D ambiguous. The CDR3 loop reads CANSMKGEGTEAFF. As DNA, the CDR3 is TGTGCCAACTCCATGAAGGGAGAAGGGACTGAAGCTTTCTTT.